The source of this TCR beta chain is a study of cytomegalovirus exposure and HLA in healthy donors. Regarding the study as a whole: Among donors in an Asian-associated ancestry cluster, a later analysis reportedly found fewer N-insertions than the roughly 670-donor mean.

This CDR3 is 19 amino acids long. As to this clone: Antigen specificity is unknown.

The PCR employed 60 Vbeta primers together with 13 Jbeta primers. The protocol was immunoSEQ multiplex PCR, while the TCRdb copy is restricted to in-frame clones and leaves out a portion. The sample yields about 180,000 clones, roughly four fifths seen once. This sequence was found in a male donor in good health and CMV-seronegative. Material: PBMCs. The chain recombines TRBV21-1 with TRBJ2-1; the DNA was not used to check the table's D call, TRBD2. TRBV21-1 is an annotated pseudogene. CDR3 loop: CASSKPEPAGNYSNNEQFF. DNA of the CDR3: TGTGCCAGCAGCAAACCTGAGCCTGCCGGGAACTACTCTAACAATGAGCAGTTCTTC.